This is a list of T cell receptor beta chains from one sample in a study of sequential checkpoint blockade in melanoma. Profiled with immunoSEQ multiplex PCR; TCRdb holds only in-frame clones, not every one. The data show about 20,000 clones, with roughly four fifths seen just once and around 50% held by the top ten. Source: CD8+ T cells sorted from blood (inferred from file names), taken from a patient given nivolumab and ipilimumab in sequence. All receptors come from a human donor with melanoma. Each CDR3 is given with its conserved first and last residue. A D gene is named only where the DNA matches it firmly. The size field is filled for only some rows; it gives once, few, many or a size class.

j_call | d_call | clone_size | v_call | cdr3_nt | cdr3_aa
TRBJ2-1 | . | . | TRBV14 | TGTGCCAGCAGCCGTCGTAGAGGACTCAAAGGAAATGAGCAGTTCTTC | CASSRRRGLKGNEQFF
TRBJ2-1 | . | few | TRBV6-5 | TGTGCCAGCAGTTACTCGGAACGGAGTTTTGTGCAGTTCTTC | CASSYSERSFVQFF
TRBJ2-1 | TRBD2 | . | TRBV7-6 | TGTGCCAGCAGCTTAGAATCTACTAGCGGGGGACCCTACAATGAGCAGTTCTTC | CASSLESTSGGPYNEQFF
TRBJ1-1 | TRBD1 | few | TRBV7-9 | TGTGCCAGCACCAACCTCGGGACAGGGGCTTTCTTT | CASTNLGTGAFF
TRBJ2-1 | . | . | TRBV11-2 | TGTGCCAGCAGGTCCGACTGGGTCGGGGGGCCTTCAAATGAGCAGTTCTTC | CASRSDWVGGPSNEQFF
TRBJ2-2 | TRBD2 | . | TRBV13 | TGTGCCAGCAGATATAAATACCCGGTTAGCGGGGGTCGAACCGGGGAGCTGTTTTTT | CASRYKYPVSGGRTGELFF
TRBJ1-2 | TRBD1 | medium-sized | TRBV28 | TGTGCCAGCTGGAGGGGACAGTTCAACTATGGCTACACCTTC | CASWRGQFNYGYTF
TRBJ1-6 | TRBD1 | few | TRBV19 | TGTGCCAGTAGTATGGGGACAGGAGTCTTTAATTCACCCCTCCACTTT | CASSMGTGVFNSPLHF
TRBJ2-7 | . | . | TRBV5-5 | TGTGCCAGCACAGCGTCCCTAGACTACGAGCAGTACTTC | CASTASLDYEQYF
TRBJ1-1 | . | few | TRBV5-4 | TGTGCCAGCAGCTTGGAGGGAATCAGGGGCGCGGGGGACACTGAAGCTTTCTTT | CASSLEGIRGAGDTEAFF
TRBJ2-7 | . | . | TRBV5-5 | TGTGCCAGCAGCCATCTTTTTGGGGAGGACGAGCAGTACTTC | CASSHLFGEDEQYF
TRBJ2-3 | . | . | TRBV19 | TGTGCCAGTAGTACCCGACAGGAGATCACAGATACGCAGTATTTT | CASSTRQEITDTQYF
TRBJ2-1 | . | . | TRBV27 | TGTGCCAGCAGTTTGACAGCCAACTACAATGAGCAGTTCTTC | CASSLTANYNEQFF
TRBJ2-3 | TRBD2 | . | TRBV28 | TGTGCCACGGGGGGAGTTGGTGATGGAGGCACAGATACGCAGTATTTT | CATGGVGDGGTDTQYF
TRBJ2-7 | . | . | TRBV6-5 | TGTGCCAGCAACCGGACAGAAAGCGCCTACGAGCAGTACTTC | CASNRTESAYEQYF
TRBJ2-1 | TRBD1 | . | TRBV28 | TGTGCCAGCAGTTCCCCCATTTTGACAGGGAGTTTTTCCTACAATGAGCAGTTCTTC | CASSSPILTGSFSYNEQFF
TRBJ1-5 | TRBD1 | . | TRBV28 | TGTGCCAGCAGTTTATCGGGGGGACAGGGACAGCCCCAGCATTTT | CASSLSGGQGQPQHF
TRBJ2-6 | TRBD2 | . | TRBV9 | TGTGCCAGCAGCCCGAGCGGGGGGCCTTCTGGGGCCAACGTCCTGACTTTC | CASSPSGGPSGANVLTF
TRBJ1-1 | . | . | TRBV5-1 | TGCGCCAGCAGCGCCACCGGAAGCGCTGAAGCTTTCTTT | CASSATGSAEAFF
TRBJ2-5 | TRBD2 | . | TRBV27 | TGTGCCAGCAGTACCGGGGGGGCCTTAGCGACCCAGTACTTC | CASSTGGALATQYF
TRBJ2-7 | TRBD2 | . | TRBV7-9 | TGTGCCAGCAGCTCCGGGACTAGCGGGGTCTCCTACGAGCAGTACTTC | CASSSGTSGVSYEQYF
TRBJ2-2 | . | . | TRBV7-7 | TGTGCTAGCAGCTTTCGGTGGAACACCGGGGAGCTGTTTTTT | CASSFRWNTGELFF
TRBJ1-2 | . | . | TRBV13 | TGTGCCAGCAGCCAAAGGACAGCTAACTATGGCTACACCTTC | CASSQRTANYGYTF
TRBJ2-7 | TRBD2 | . | TRBV7-6 | TGTGCCAGCAGCAGAACTAGCGGGGGGTTCTCCTACGAGCAGTACTTC | CASSRTSGGFSYEQYF
TRBJ2-5 | TRBD1 | . | TRBV4-1 | TGCGCCAGCAGCCACCCCGACAGGGCTGAGACCCAGTACTTC | CASSHPDRAETQYF
TRBJ2-3 | . | . | TRBV19 | TGTGCCAGTAGTGGGGAGCCGGCTTGGAGGACAGATACGCAGTATTTT | CASSGEPAWRTDTQYF
TRBJ2-7 | . | . | TRBV13 | TGTGCCAGCAGCTCTACAGGGTTTAGCTCCTACGAGCAGTACTTC | CASSSTGFSSYEQYF
TRBJ1-4 | TRBD1 | . | TRBV28 | TGTGCCAGCACACCGACAGGGGAGGGGATAAAAAATGAAAAACTGTTTTTT | CASTPTGEGIKNEKLFF
TRBJ2-2 | TRBD1 | . | TRBV6-6 | TGTGCCAGCAGTTACGGTGGGACAGGGGACACCGGGGAGCTGTTTTTT | CASSYGGTGDTGELFF
TRBJ2-2 | TRBD1 | . | TRBV7-6 | TGTGCCAGCAGCACAAAACAGGGGGCTTATAACACCGGGGAGCTGTTTTTT | CASSTKQGAYNTGELFF
TRBJ1-1 | . | . | TRBV27 | TGTGCCAGCGGCCGGGGGAGCACTGAAGCTTTCTTT | CASGRGSTEAFF
TRBJ2-7 | . | . | TRBV29-1 | TGCAGCGCCCTCGGAGGGGACTCCTACGAGCAGTACTTC | CSALGGDSYEQYF
TRBJ2-5 | TRBD1 | medium-sized | TRBV4-1 | TGCGCCAGCAGCCAAGAGACAGGGACCCCGACTCAAGAGACCCAGTACTTC | CASSQETGTPTQETQYF
TRBJ2-7 | TRBD2 | . | TRBV27 | TGTGCCAGCAGAAAAGCGGGGGGCGTTTTCCACGAGCAGTACTTC | CASRKAGGVFHEQYF
TRBJ1-2 | TRBD1 | . | TRBV27 | TGTGCCAGCAGCCCGGGACAGGGATCGTATGGCTACACCTTC | CASSPGQGSYGYTF
TRBJ2-2 | TRBD2 | . | TRBV4-3 | TGCGCCAGCAGCCAAAATCCCCTAGCGGTGAACACCGGGGAGCTGTTTTTT | CASSQNPLAVNTGELFF
TRBJ1-4 | TRBD1 | . | TRBV7-9 | TGTGCCAGCAGCTCCTCCCGACAGGGAGCAACTAATGAAAAACTGTTTTTT | CASSSSRQGATNEKLFF
TRBJ1-6 | . | . | TRBV14 | TGTGCCAGCAGCCAAGATCTTCCCCGGCGGGGGGGACCCCTCCACTTT | CASSQDLPRRGGPLHF
TRBJ2-7 | . | . | TRBV29-1 | TGCAGCGTTGAAGGCCAGGCCTACGAGCAGTACTTC | CSVEGQAYEQYF
TRBJ1-6 | TRBD1 | . | TRBV19 | TGTGCCAGTGCCGAAATACAGGGGTTTAATTCACCCCTCCACTTT | CASAEIQGFNSPLHF
TRBJ2-2 | . | . | TRBV7-9 | TGTGCCAGCAGCCCATCGACAGAGAACACCGGGGAGCTGTTTTTT | CASSPSTENTGELFF
TRBJ1-1 | . | . | TRBV5-8 | TGTGCCAGCAGCCAAGGAGGAAACACTGAAGCTTTCTTT | CASSQGGNTEAFF
TRBJ1-6 | . | . | TRBV5-4 | TGTGCCAGCAGCTTAGACGGCGGTTATAATTCACCCCTCCACTTT | CASSLDGGYNSPLHF
TRBJ1-2 | TRBD1 | . | TRBV29-1 | TGCAGGGGGGGACAGGGGGCGGGTGGCTACACCTTC | CRGGQGAGGYTF
TRBJ2-2 | . | once | TRBV6-1 | TGTGCCAGCAGTGTTGGCGGGTATTACACCGGGGAGCTGTTTTTT | CASSVGGYYTGELFF
TRBJ2-7 | TRBD1 | . | TRBV6-5 | TGTGCCAGCAGTACCGGACAGGGGGCCTACGAGCAGTACTTC | CASSTGQGAYEQYF
TRBJ2-7 | TRBD1 | . | TRBV7-9 | TGTGCCAGCACCGACGAGGGACAGGCCTCCTACGAGCAGTACTTC | CASTDEGQASYEQYF
TRBJ1-4 | . | . | TRBV6-1 | TGTGCCAGCAGTGAATCTACAGGGTTAAGGGAAAAACTGTTTTTT | CASSESTGLREKLFF
TRBJ1-4 | . | . | TRBV5-8 | TGTGCCAGCAGCTTGGGGACAGCAACTAATGAAAAACTGTTTTTT | CASSLGTATNEKLFF
TRBJ1-6 | TRBD1 | . | TRBV7-9 | TGTGCCAGCAGCCTCACCAGGACAGGCTATAATTCACCCCTCCACTTT | CASSLTRTGYNSPLHF